These T cell receptor beta chains were read from a single sample in a study of shared clonotypes between healthy human individuals. The assay was immunoSEQ multiplex PCR, and TCRdb's table has in-frame clones only and misses some. There are roughly 770,000 clones in the sample; about 96% occur only once, and less than 0.3% lies in the top ten. Sequencing input: naive CD8+ T cells sorted from blood. The receptors come from a man aged 25 to 40 in good health. Both conserved end residues are part of each CDR3. A D gene is named only where the DNA matches it firmly.

j_call v_call d_call cdr3_aa cdr3_nt
TRBJ2-7 TRBV27 NA CASSWSQGGRGYEQYF TGTGCCAGCAGTTGGTCGCAAGGGGGGCGCGGGTACGAGCAGTACTTC
TRBJ2-1 TRBV7-6 NA CASSLSYYNEQFF TGTGCCAGCAGCTTAAGCTACTACAATGAGCAGTTCTTC
TRBJ2-1 TRBV7-6 NA CASSPVLGFNNEQFF TGTGCCAGCAGCCCGGTACTGGGTTTTAACAATGAGCAGTTCTTC
TRBJ2-1 TRBV27 TRBD2 CASSFGGLGLASKGGQFF TGTGCCAGCAGTTTCGGTGGCCTGGGACTAGCGTCCAAAGGGGGGCAGTTCTTC
TRBJ1-5 TRBV7-9 NA CASSLELSQPQHF TGTGCCAGCAGCTTAGAGTTGAGTCAGCCCCAGCATTTT
TRBJ2-5 TRBV4-1 NA CASSQENSSGAQYF TGCGCCAGCAGCCAAGAGAATTCCTCCGGGGCCCAGTACTTC
TRBJ2-7 TRBV6-6 TRBD2 CASSYRRTSGSYEQYF TGTGCCAGCAGTTACCGGCGAACTAGCGGCTCCTACGAGCAGTACTTC
TRBJ2-7 TRBV28 NA CASRPGTGSSYEQYF TGTGCCAGCAGACCCGGGACTGGAAGCTCCTACGAGCAGTACTTC
TRBJ2-2 TRBV6-6 NA CASSPYTGELFF TGTGCCAGCAGTCCCTACACCGGGGAGCTGTTTTTT
TRBJ1-1 TRBV11-2 NA CASSFGGGEAFF TGTGCCAGCAGCTTCGGAGGTGGCGAAGCTTTCTTT